This T cell receptor beta chain was sequenced during a study of T-cell memory formation after mild COVID-19. Whole-study context: The TCR clusters were mostly specific to one donor.

This clonotype has at least ten counts. Its antigen is undetermined. The germline CDR1 and CDR2 sequences are MNHEY and SVGAGI. V was clipped by 6 bases and J by 1 base, with 9 bases between them. The CDR3 totals 13 residues. A 5'RACE reaction primed in the constant segment made cDNA libraries of TCR alpha and TCR beta, and these carried sample barcodes and UMIs. TCRdb reprocessed the 5' RACE reads with MiXCR, giving one entry per CDR3 protein. There are about 340,000 distinct CDR3 sequences in the sample; 15% to 20% occur only once, and around 20% lies in the top ten. Study-wide results and caveats: Still unconfirmed is whether the second-wave clones peaking on day 37 recognized SARS-CoV-2. Day 15 to 85 contractors were CD4/CD8 balanced; later expanders leaned CD4+.

The receptor's source is a man aged 18 to 29 who had mild COVID-19 (a few samples of this study predate the infection). Cell type and time point are not known. V usage is TRBV6-5 and J usage is TRBJ2-5, with D tentatively TRBD2 (6 bases). The specimen sequenced was PBMCs or a T cell subset sorted from them (not recorded which). DNA of the CDR3: TGTGCCAGCAGCCGGACTACCCAAGAGACCCAGTACTTC. This codes for CASSRTTQETQYF.